One and the same sample provided the 25 T cell receptor beta chains below, sequenced in a study of blood T cell repertoires in COVID-19 (dated by TCRdb to 2020 to 2022). The method behind the library was the immunoSEQ multiplex PCR assay. As stored in TCRdb, this immuneACCESS dataset retains in-frame rearrangements with V and J assigned. A fraction of the clones does not appear; measured against another copy, unresolved V genes explain less than half of the discrepancy, and the remainder lacks a known reason. The sample records about 480,000 clones, 75% to 90% of which are singletons. Approximately 4.3% of the sample goes to the ten largest clones. Sequencing was performed on peripheral blood. Receptor source: a woman under 40 with acute or convalescent COVID-19.

The chain is built from TRBV7-9 and TRBJ2-3; TRBD2 matches at 8 bases. The germline gives CDR1 SEHNR, CDR2 FQNEAQ (reference sequence). CDR3 length: 15 amino acids. The V and J ends lost 5 bases and 2 bases, in that order; junction bases with no gene match: 6. CDR3 amino acids: CASSESGGFTDTQYF. DNA of the CDR3: TGTGCCAGCAGCGAAAGCGGGGGCTTCACAGATACGCAGTATTTT.

Turning to this clone: The junction differs from germline at one of its ends, possibly a read error. The sample has other DNA sequences that encode this CDR3 too. V gene TRBV11-2 combines with J gene TRBJ2-7; perhaps TRBD1 as D (6 bases). The germline V gene encodes CDR1 SGHAT and CDR2 FQNNGV. This CDR3 has 15 residues. This CDR3 reads CASSWVDSFSYEQYF. CDR3 bases: TGTGCCAGTAGCTGGGTGGACAGCTTCTCCTACGAGCAGTACTTC.

The V and J genes are TRBV11-1 and TRBJ2-3; weak D call: TRBD2 (5 bases). The CDR3 extends over 14 amino acids. The germline CDR1 and CDR2 sequences are SGHAT and FQDESV (reference sequence). V was trimmed by 5 bases and J by 4 bases, leaving 13 bases between them. The CDR3 protein is CASSPGDRADTQYF. In DNA, the CDR3 is TGTGCCAGCAGCCCCGGGGATCGCGCAGATACGCAGTATTTT.

The gene calls are TRBV12-2 and TRBJ2-7; no DNA check was done on the table's D call, TRBD1. TRBV12-2 is a pseudogene locus. CDR3 length: 15 amino acids. CDR3 in DNA: TGTGCAAGTCGCTTAATGTTACACAAACACTACGAGCAGTACTTC. It specifies CASRLMLHKHYEQYF.

The sample holds one count of this clone. The chain joins TRBV6-2 or TRBV6-3 to TRBJ1-4, with D possibly matching TRBD1 (5 bases). CDR3 length: 18 amino acids. V lost 5 bases, J lost 1 base, and 20 bases lay in between. Germline assignment: CDR1 MNHEY and CDR2 SVGEGT. CDR3: CASSGGGRARGTNEKLFF. The DNA of the CDR3 is TGTGCCAGCAGTGGGGGGGGACGGGCCCGAGGAACTAATGAAAAACTGTTTTTT.

To note about this clone: At the DNA level, this CDR3 is encoded by other sequences in the same sample as well. The chain has TRBV18 and TRBJ2-2, with 7 nucleotides matching TRBD2. The V and J ends lost 4 bases and 6 bases, in that order; junction bases with no gene match: 2. The CDR3 covers 13 residues. The V gene's germline CDR1 is KGHSH and CDR2 LQKENI. The CDR3 region is CASSLTSAGELFF. The DNA of the CDR3 is TGTGCCAGCTCACTCACTAGCGCCGGGGAGCTGTTTTTT.

The chain recombines TRBV11-2 with TRBJ2-3; 11 bases fit TRBD2. Germline V CDR1 and CDR2: SGHAT, FQNNGV. Unmatched junction bases numbered 8, after V lost 8 bases and J lost 4 bases. This CDR3 spans 15 amino acids. CDR3: CASSYGTSGSDTQYF. CDR3 coding DNA: TGTGCCAGCTCATACGGGACTAGCGGCTCAGATACGCAGTATTTT.

The chain links TRBV5-1 to TRBJ2-2; possibly TRBD1 for D (7 bases). CDR1 is SGHRS and CDR2 is YFSETQ in the germline V gene. Trimming took off 4 bases at V and 0 bases at J, with 10 bases between the two ends. The CDR3 is made up of 15 amino acids. The DNA for the CDR3 is TGCGCCAGCAGCGCGGGACAGCCGAACACCGGGGAGCTGTTTTTT. Translated, it gives CASSAGQPNTGELFF.

This chain links TRBV9 with TRBJ1-2, with D perhaps TRBD1 (5 bases). This CDR3 region has 14 residues. The germline V gene has CDR1 SGDLS and CDR2 YYNGEE. V lost 1 base and J 2 bases, leaving 9 bases between the germline ends. CDR3 residues: CASSVQGANYGYTF. The CDR3 nucleotides read TGTGCCAGCAGCGTACAGGGCGCCAACTATGGCTACACCTTC.

The chain recombines TRBV27 with TRBJ2-7, with 8 bases that match TRBD2. Germline V gives CDR1 MNHEY, CDR2 SMNVEV (reference sequence). This CDR3 has 15 amino acids. With 6 bases clipped from V and 3 bases from J, the junction kept 10 bases outside the gene matches. The CDR3 sequence: CASSPSPAGDYEQYF. As DNA, the CDR3 is TGTGCCAGCAGCCCGAGCCCAGCGGGAGACTACGAGCAGTACTTC.

This CDR3 reads CASSLDRRQGPDTGELFF. The CDR3 nucleotides are TGTGCCAGCAGCTTAGACCGGAGACAGGGGCCGGACACCGGGGAGCTGTTTTTT. This sequence joins TRBV7-9 and TRBJ2-2, with 8 bases aligning to TRBD1. Germline-derived CDR1 and CDR2 are SEHNR and FQNEAQ (reference sequence). This CDR3 has 18 residues. V dropped 1 base and J dropped 3; count of bases not matched to a gene: 10.

A single count supports this clone. The chain is built from TRBV5-1 and TRBJ2-1; 12 bases line up with TRBD1. After removal of 4 bases from V and 8 bases from J, the junction contained 10 bases not matched to a gene. The CDR3 extends over 16 amino acids. Per the germline V gene, CDR1 is SGHRS and CDR2 is YFSETQ. The CDR3 is CASSEFRDRGRHEQFF. DNA for the CDR3: TGCGCCAGCAGCGAATTCCGGGACAGGGGGCGGCATGAGCAGTTCTTC.

J is TRBJ1-3 and V is TRBV18; 8 bases are a match to TRBD1. Germline CDR1 KGHSH, CDR2 LQKENI. Trimming removed 2 bases from V and 3 bases from J; junction bases left unmatched: 3. The CDR3 totals 15 residues. The CDR3 sequence is CASSPSDRGGNTIYF. The CDR3 nucleotides read TGTGCCAGCTCACCATCCGACAGGGGTGGAAACACCATATATTTT.

The rearrangement uses TRBV9 and TRBJ1-1; possibly TRBD1 for D (6 bases). Trimming pared 6 bases from V and 4 bases from J, leaving 16 bases between. CDR1 and CDR2 (germline): SGDLS, YYNGEE. CDR3 length: 14 amino acids. The DNA for the CDR3 is TGTGCCAGCAACCGAGGGGGTTACGGCACTGAAGCTTTCTTT. Amino acid sequence: CASNRGGYGTEAFF.

This rearrangement joins TRBV4-2 to TRBJ2-7; the match to TRBD1 covers 11 bases. The junction had 10 bases not matched to a gene; V was cut back by 4 bases and J by 5 bases. CDR3 length equals 16 residues. Looked up from germline, CDR1 is LGHNA and CDR2 is YNFKEQ. The CDR3 DNA sequence: TGTGCCAGCAGCCCAATGCCGGGACAGGGGGACCACGAGCAGTACTTC. Residues: CASSPMPGQGDHEQYF.

The rearrangement joins TRBV4-2 to TRBJ2-7; the D gene is possibly TRBD2 (7 bases). V was cut by 4 bases and J by 5 bases, with 15 bases left in between. The CDR3 loop spans 14 amino acids. Germline loops: CDR1 LGHNA, CDR2 YNFKEQ. CDR3 in amino acids: CASSPGGRVDEQYF. The CDR3 coding sequence is TGTGCCAGCAGCCCGGGGGGCCGCGTAGACGAGCAGTACTTC.

This rearrangement joins TRBV2 to TRBJ2-1, with 8 bases that match TRBD2. The ends lost 8 bases at V and 0 bases at J; junction bases unmatched: 3. CDR1 is SNHLY and CDR2 is FYNNEI in the germline V gene. CDR3 size: 14 residues. CDR3 DNA sequence: TGTGCCAGCCGGGCGGGGGGCTCCTACAATGAGCAGTTCTTC. This codes for CASRAGGSYNEQFF.

This clone was counted many times. The rearrangement joins TRBV3-1 (or the pseudogene TRBV3-2) to TRBJ1-5, with D possibly TRBD1 on 5 matching bases. The germline V gene has CDR1 LGHDT and CDR2 YNNKEL (reference sequence). V lost 0 bases and J lost 0, with 9 bases in between. This CDR3 is built from 16 residues. The CDR3 DNA is TGTGCCAGCAGCCAAGATGGGGCAGGTAGCAATCAGCCCCAGCATTTT. It translates to CASSQDGAGSNQPQHF.

The chain uses TRBV5-6 and TRBJ1-3, with D maybe TRBD1 (5 bases). This CDR3 has 16 amino acids. V dropped 0 bases and J dropped 4 bases, with 14 bases sitting between them. Germline V lookup: CDR1 SGHDT, CDR2 YYEEEE. CDR3 DNA: TGTGCCAGCAGCTTGGAAGGGGAGGGGATCGGAAACACCATATATTTT. Its protein product is CASSLEGEGIGNTIYF.

This chain uses TRBV6-4 with TRBJ1-2, with D maybe TRBD1 (5 bases). V lost 8 bases, J lost 4 bases, and 20 bases lay in between. CDR1 is MRHNA, CDR2 SNTAGT, per germline. The CDR3 consists of 15 residues. The CDR3 region is CASPNRPGRIYGYTF. The CDR3 nucleotides are TGTGCCAGCCCGAACCGGCCAGGGAGGATCTATGGCTACACCTTC.

This chain connects TRBV30 to TRBJ2-7; D call uncertain. Trimming took 1 base from V and 3 from J, leaving 7 bases between them. Germline V CDR1 and CDR2: GTSNPN, SVGIG (reference sequence). CDR3 length: 12 amino acids. CDR3 residues: CAWSGHFYEQYF. The DNA for the CDR3 is TGTGCCTGGAGTGGTCACTTCTACGAGCAGTACTTC.

The rearrangement joins TRBV7-2 to TRBJ1-6, with D perhaps matching TRBD1 (6 bases). Germline CDR1 SGHTA, CDR2 FQGNSA. V lost 0 bases to trimming and J lost 7 bases, with 13 bases between them. The CDR3 runs to 16 residues. The chain's CDR3 is CASSLAAGDMNSPLHF. For the CDR3, the DNA is TGTGCCAGCAGCTTAGCAGCAGGGGACATGAATTCACCCCTCCACTTT.

The rearrangement links TRBV19 to TRBJ2-3, with no clear D. In germline, CDR1 is LNHDA, CDR2 SQIVND (reference sequence). The CDR3 is 11 amino acids. Trimming cost V 8 bases and J 5 bases, with 8 bases left between them. CDR3 amino acids: CASVSGDTQYF. Here the CDR3 DNA reads TGTGCCAGTGTCTCGGGAGATACGCAGTATTTT.

The V and J genes are TRBV4-2 and TRBJ2-7, with TRBD2 identical over 13 bases. CDR1 and CDR2 (germline): LGHNA, YNFKEQ. J was trimmed by 0 bases and V by 1 base; bases with no gene match: 6. The CDR3 runs 18 residues. CDR3 in amino acids: CASSQASGLAGSSYEQYF. DNA of the CDR3: TGTGCCAGCAGCCAAGCCTCGGGACTAGCGGGGAGCTCCTACGAGCAGTACTTC.

The table lists this clone with a few counts. The V call is TRBV3-1 (or the pseudogene TRBV3-2), the J call TRBJ1-2; the D gene is possibly TRBD1 (6 bases). The CDR3 is 12 residues long. Per germline, CDR1 LGHDT and CDR2 YNNKEL (reference sequence). The V end was cut by 6 bases, the J end by 4 bases, with 9 bases between. The CDR3: CASRTGPYGYTF. The CDR3 bases are TGTGCCAGCAGAACAGGGCCCTATGGCTACACCTTC.